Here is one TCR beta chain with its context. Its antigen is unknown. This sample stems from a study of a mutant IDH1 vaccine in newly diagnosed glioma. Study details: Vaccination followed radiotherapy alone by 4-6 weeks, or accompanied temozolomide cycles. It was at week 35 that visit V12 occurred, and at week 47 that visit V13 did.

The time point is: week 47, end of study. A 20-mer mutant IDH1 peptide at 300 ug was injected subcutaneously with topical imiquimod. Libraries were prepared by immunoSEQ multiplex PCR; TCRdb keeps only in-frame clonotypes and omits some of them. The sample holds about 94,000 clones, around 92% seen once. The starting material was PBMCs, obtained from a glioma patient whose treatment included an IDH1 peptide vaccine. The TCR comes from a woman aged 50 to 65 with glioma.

The CDR3 region is CASSVGGGAGANVLTF. DNA of the CDR3: TGTGCCAGCAGCGTAGGTGGTGGAGCTGGGGCCAACGTCCTGACTTTC. The chain uses TRBV9 and TRBJ2-6; D is ambiguous. The CDR3 contains 16 residues. The germline V gene encodes CDR1 SGDLS and CDR2 YYNGEE. V was shortened by 0 bases and J by 2 bases, with 9 bases between the two germline ends. The full variable domain, completed using reference TRBV9 and TRBJ2-6, is DSGVTQTPKHLITATGQRVTLRCSPRSGDLSVYWYQQSLDQGLQFLIQYYNGEERAKGNILERFSAQQFPDLHSELNLSSLELGDSALYFCASSVGGGAGANVLTFGAGSRLTVL.